The 7 T cell receptor beta chains below were found in one sample sequenced in a study of T-cell memory formation after mild COVID-19. TCRdb re-analysed the 5' RACE reads in MiXCR, keeping a single row per CDR3 protein. The sample holds nearly 110,000 distinct CDR3 sequences, approximately 15% seen once. Sequencing was performed on PBMCs or a T cell subset sorted from them (not recorded which). The receptors come from a man aged 18-30 years who had mild COVID-19 (a few samples of this study predate the infection). Cell type and time point are not known.

J is TRBJ2-5 and V is TRBV6-5; 7 nucleotides agree with TRBD2. The ends lost 3 bases at V and 5 bases at J; junction bases unmatched: 15. The germline gives CDR1 MNHEY, CDR2 SVGAGI. The CDR3 contains 17 residues. The CDR3 protein is CASSYSPFGGVGETQYF. The CDR3, as DNA: TGTGCCAGCAGTTATTCCCCTTTTGGGGGGGTAGGGGAGACCCAGTACTTC.

This clonotype occurred a few times. This chain joins TRBV6-2 or TRBV6-3 and TRBJ2-7; D may be TRBD1 (6 bases). The germline CDR1 and CDR2 sequences are MNHEY and SVGEGT. V was pared by 6 bases and J by 3 bases, with 15 bases between. The CDR3 extends over 14 amino acids. CDR3 residues: CASSFTRGIYEQYV. For the CDR3, the DNA is TGTGCCAGCAGCTTTACCAGGGGAATCTACGAGCAGTACGTC.

There are a few counts of this clonotype. This chain joins TRBV27 and TRBJ2-7; the match to TRBD2 covers 12 bases. The CDR3 covers 14 residues. V lost 6 bases and J lost 4; bases outside the gene matches: 4. Per the germline V gene, CDR1 is MNHEY and CDR2 is SMNVEV (reference sequence). DNA of the CDR3: TGTGCCAGCAGCCCCCTAGCGGGGGGGTACGAGCAGTACGTC. This sequence encodes CASSPLAGGYEQYV.

This clonotype occurred many times. This chain joins TRBV7-9 and TRBJ1-3; D unresolved. The CDR3 has 15 amino acids. In germline, CDR1 is SEHNR, CDR2 FQNEAQ (reference sequence). Trimming took 5 bases from V and 0 from J, leaving 11 bases between them. The CDR3 protein is CASSRTARSGNTIYF. For the CDR3, the DNA is TGTGCCAGCAGCCGGACTGCACGCTCTGGAAACACCATATATTTT.

This clonotype showed up many times. The chain couples TRBV4-2 to TRBJ2-5; 7 nucleotides align to TRBD2. Germline V gene lookup returns CDR1 LGHNA and CDR2 YNFKEQ. Trimming took 8 bases from V and 1 from J; bases not matched to a gene: 10. This CDR3 is 15 amino acids long. CDR3 residues: CASSAGLNSQETQYF. CDR3 nucleotide sequence: TGTGCCAGCTCAGCGGGACTCAACTCCCAAGAGACCCAGTACTTC.

The chain links TRBV30 to TRBJ2-7; D not certain. Germline CDR1 reads GTSNPN; CDR2 reads SVGIG (reference sequence). The CDR3 runs 14 residues. V was trimmed by 0 bases and J by 2 bases, leaving 11 bases between them. The CDR3: CAWSVYGPTYEQYF. The DNA for the CDR3 is TGTGCCTGGAGTGTATACGGGCCGACCTACGAGCAGTACTTC.

The table lists this clonotype with a count of one. The chain uses TRBV12-3 or TRBV12-4 and TRBJ2-1, with TRBD2 matching over 15 bases. The CDR3 consists of 17 residues. Trimming cost V 6 bases and J 1 base; bases outside gene matches: 4. The CDR3 reads CASRGLAGGQSYNEQFF. CDR3 DNA: TGTGCCAGCAGGGGACTAGCGGGGGGCCAATCCTACAATGAGCAGTTCTTC.